The T cell receptor beta chain under discussion was sequenced for a study of blood T cell repertoires in COVID-19 (dated by TCRdb to 2020 to 2021). Regarding the study in general: Samples covering the acute and convalescent phases of COVID-19 were provided by collaborators in the United States, Italy and Spain. Where available, HLA class I and class II types were obtained from metadata supplied by the sample provider rather than from assay-based typing. The material from the prospective study consisted of cDNA or gDNA derived from T cells, B-cell-depleted T cells, or PBMCs. The sample metadata nearly always contained a de-identified subject ID, COVID-19 status, age in years and sex. Samples were obtained from the ongoing ImmuneRACE study (first 160 participants) and from 1,254 subjects provided by 6 global collaborators. Subjects who had been exposed to COVID-19, were actively infected with it, or had recovered from it provided the deeply sampled blood TCRbeta repertoires that made up the dataset. A freely available public database, intended as a resource for researchers studying the immune response to SARS-CoV-2, is where the repertoires were released.

From the cysteine up to the phenylalanine, the CDR3 has a length of 17 residues. Solely the CDR3 DNA is kept, with 51 bases framed from the first base. In the prospective study, participants were about 18 to 95 years old, resided in about two dozen geographic areas of the United States, and were enrolled through a virtual design. Cohort assignment in the prospective study relied on participant-reported clinical history from a screening survey and a study questionnaire. For ImmuneRACE Cohort 3, a participant was defined as recovered based on two consecutive negative NP/OP PCR tests, clearance by a healthcare professional, or resolution of symptoms. Each participant in the prospective study had whole blood, serum and a nasopharyngeal or oropharyngeal swab collected by mobile phlebotomists. Prospective study participants could optionally give additional blood draws and questionnaires over an approximately two-month period. Prospective study blood samples were shipped either frozen or at room temperature before DNA extraction.

Remarks on this clone: This clone's antigen is unknown. Per-nucleotide qualities are absent, and no much larger clonotype sits a single base away.

The paper's findings and limits, for the study overall: The quantity of clinical and demographic metadata differed by source and by participant and was supplied without curation.

TCRbeta CDR3 regions were amplified from genomic DNA by means of the immunoSEQ Assay, a bias-controlled multiplex PCR. For the original study's pipeline: Nucleated cell counts per sample were estimated from amplification of reference gene primers within the assay. Sequence reads were collapsed and filtered to measure the absolute abundance of every unique TCRbeta CDR3 rearrangement. Productive Simpson clonality was computed per sample as the square root of Simpson's diversity index over productive rearrangements. The source is immuneACCESS, and TCRdb retained only in-frame sequences with V and J called. Part of the clones is not carried over; for the studies checked, unresolved V genes explain less than half of this, and the remainder is unexplained. The D gene and trimming were derived from the DNA, and the V and J assignments and clone size from that table. The sample yields about 310,000 clones; around 89% were counted once. Of the sample, approximately 9.4% is held by the ten largest clones.

The TCR comes from a woman in her forties who had recovered from COVID-19. The sequence joins TRBV21-1 to TRBJ1-5; the table names TRBD1, a call not compared with the DNA. TRBV21-1 is tagged as a pseudogene. The sequenced sample consisted of PBMCs or T cells enriched from blood (not recorded which). The sequence in DNA is TGTGCCAGCAGCCGATGGGGGCAGGCTCTTAGCAATCAGCCCCAGCATTTT. This gives the protein CASSRWGQALSNQPQHF.